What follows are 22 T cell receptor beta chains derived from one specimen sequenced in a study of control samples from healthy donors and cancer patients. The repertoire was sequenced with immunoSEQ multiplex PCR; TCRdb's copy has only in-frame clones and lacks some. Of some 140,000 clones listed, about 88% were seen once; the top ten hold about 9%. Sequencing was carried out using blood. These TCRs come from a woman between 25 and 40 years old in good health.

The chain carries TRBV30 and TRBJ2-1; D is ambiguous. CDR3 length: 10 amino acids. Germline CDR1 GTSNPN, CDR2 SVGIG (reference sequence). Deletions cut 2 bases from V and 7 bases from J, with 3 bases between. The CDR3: CAWSQNEQFF. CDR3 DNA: TGTGCCTGGAGTCAGAATGAGCAGTTCTTC.

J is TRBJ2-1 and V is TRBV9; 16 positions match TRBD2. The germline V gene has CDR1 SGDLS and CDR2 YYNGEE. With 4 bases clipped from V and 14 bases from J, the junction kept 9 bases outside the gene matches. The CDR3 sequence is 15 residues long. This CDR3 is CASSPSGTSGRVKFF. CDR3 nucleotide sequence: TGTGCCAGCAGCCCCAGCGGGACTAGCGGGAGGGTAAAGTTCTTC. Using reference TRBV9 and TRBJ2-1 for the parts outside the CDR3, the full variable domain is DSGVTQTPKHLITATGQRVTLRCSPRSGDLSVYWYQQSLDQGLQFLIQYYNGEERAKGNILERFSAQQFPDLHSELNLSSLELGDSALYFCASSPSGTSGRVKFFGPGTRLTVL.

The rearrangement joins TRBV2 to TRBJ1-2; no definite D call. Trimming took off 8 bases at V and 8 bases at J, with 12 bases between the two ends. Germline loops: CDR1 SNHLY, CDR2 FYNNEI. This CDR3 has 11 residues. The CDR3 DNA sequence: TGTGCCAGCCTACTTTTTGGGGGCTACACCTTC. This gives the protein CASLLFGGYTF.

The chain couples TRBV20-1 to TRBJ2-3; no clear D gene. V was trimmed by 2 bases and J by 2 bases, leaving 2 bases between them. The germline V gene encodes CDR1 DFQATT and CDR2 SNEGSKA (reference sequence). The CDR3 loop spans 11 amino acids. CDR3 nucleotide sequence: TGCAGTGCTAGAACCACAGATACGCAGTATTTT. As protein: CSARTTDTQYF.

CDR3 protein: CAWNRVSGNTIYF. The CDR3 region has the DNA TGTGCCTGGAACAGGGTCTCTGGAAACACCATATATTTT. This sequence joins TRBV30 and TRBJ1-3; possible D gene TRBD1, 6 bases. The V gene's germline CDR1 is GTSNPN and CDR2 SVGIG (reference sequence). V lost 4 bases and J 0 bases, leaving 7 bases between the germline ends. The CDR3 contains 13 residues.

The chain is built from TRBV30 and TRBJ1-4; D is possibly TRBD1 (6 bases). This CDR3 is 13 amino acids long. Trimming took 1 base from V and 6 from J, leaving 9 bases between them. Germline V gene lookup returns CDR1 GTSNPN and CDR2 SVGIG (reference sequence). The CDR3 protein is CAWSAGAHEKLFF. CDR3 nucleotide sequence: TGTGCCTGGAGTGCAGGGGCTCATGAAAAACTGTTTTTT.

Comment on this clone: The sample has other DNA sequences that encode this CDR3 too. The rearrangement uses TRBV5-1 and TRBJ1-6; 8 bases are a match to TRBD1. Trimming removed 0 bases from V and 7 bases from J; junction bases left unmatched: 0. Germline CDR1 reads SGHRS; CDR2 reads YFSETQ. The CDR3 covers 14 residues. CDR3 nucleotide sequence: TGCGCCAGCAGCTTGGACAGGGGGAATTCACCCCTCCACTTT. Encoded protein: CASSLDRGNSPLHF.

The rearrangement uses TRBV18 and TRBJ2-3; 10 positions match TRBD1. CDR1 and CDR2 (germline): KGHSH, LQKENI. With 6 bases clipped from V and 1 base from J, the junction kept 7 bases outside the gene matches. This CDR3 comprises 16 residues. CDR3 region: CASSQRGQGGTDTQYF. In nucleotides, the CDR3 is TGTGCCAGCTCTCAACGCGGACAGGGGGGCACAGATACGCAGTATTTT.

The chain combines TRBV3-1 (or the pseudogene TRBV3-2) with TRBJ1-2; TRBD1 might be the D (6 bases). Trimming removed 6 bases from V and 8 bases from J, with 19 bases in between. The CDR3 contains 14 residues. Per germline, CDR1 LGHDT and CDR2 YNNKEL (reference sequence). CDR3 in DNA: TGTGCCAGCAGACCGGCGGGGGGGCTAAGAGGCTACACCTTC. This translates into CASRPAGGLRGYTF.

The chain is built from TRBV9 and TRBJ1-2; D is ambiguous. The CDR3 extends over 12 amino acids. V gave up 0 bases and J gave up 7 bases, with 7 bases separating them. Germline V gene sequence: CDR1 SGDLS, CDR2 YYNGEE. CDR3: CASSVATSGYTF. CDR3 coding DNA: TGTGCCAGCAGCGTAGCTACGAGTGGCTACACCTTC.

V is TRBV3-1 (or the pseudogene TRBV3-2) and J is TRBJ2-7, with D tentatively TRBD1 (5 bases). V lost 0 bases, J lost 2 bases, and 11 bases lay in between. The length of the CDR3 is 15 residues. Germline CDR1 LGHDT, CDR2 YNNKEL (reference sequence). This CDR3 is CASSQDLAGTYEQYF. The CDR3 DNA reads TGTGCCAGCAGCCAAGATTTGGCAGGGACCTACGAGCAGTACTTC.

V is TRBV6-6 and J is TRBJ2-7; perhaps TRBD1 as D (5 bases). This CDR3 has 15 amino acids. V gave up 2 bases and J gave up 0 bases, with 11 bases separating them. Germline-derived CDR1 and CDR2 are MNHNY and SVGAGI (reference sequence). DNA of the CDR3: TGTGCCAGCAGTTACCTACCGGACAACTCCTACGAGCAGTACTTC. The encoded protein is CASSYLPDNSYEQYF.

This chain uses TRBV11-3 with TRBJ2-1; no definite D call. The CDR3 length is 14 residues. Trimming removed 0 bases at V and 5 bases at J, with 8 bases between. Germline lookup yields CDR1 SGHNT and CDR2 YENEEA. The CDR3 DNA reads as TGTGCCAGCAGCTTAGATCGGACCAACAATGAGCAGTTCTTC. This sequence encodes CASSLDRTNNEQFF. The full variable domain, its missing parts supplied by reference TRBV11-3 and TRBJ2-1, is EAGVVQSPRYKIIEKKQPVAFWCNPISGHNTLYWYLQNLGQGPELLIRYENEEAVDDSQLPKDRFSAERLKGVDSTLKIQPAELGDSAVYLCASSLDRTNNEQFFGPGTRLTVL.

CDR3 nucleotides: TGCGCCAGCAAAGGGACTCCTGGGATTCTGTCCTATGGCTACACCTTC. As protein: CASKGTPGILSYGYTF. This chain connects TRBV23-1 to TRBJ1-2; a weak D match, TRBD1 (5 bases). TRBV23-1 falls under the ORF class, with uncertain function. There are 16 residues in the CDR3. V lost 7 bases to trimming and J lost 4 bases, with 22 bases between them.

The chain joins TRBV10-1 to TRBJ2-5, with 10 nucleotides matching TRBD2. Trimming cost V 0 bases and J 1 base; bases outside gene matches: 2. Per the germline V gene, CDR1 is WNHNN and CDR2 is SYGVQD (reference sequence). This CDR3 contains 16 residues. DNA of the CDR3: TGCGCCAGCAGTGAGTCGTCTAGCGGGGGCCAAGAGACCCAGTACTTC. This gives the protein CASSESSSGGQETQYF.

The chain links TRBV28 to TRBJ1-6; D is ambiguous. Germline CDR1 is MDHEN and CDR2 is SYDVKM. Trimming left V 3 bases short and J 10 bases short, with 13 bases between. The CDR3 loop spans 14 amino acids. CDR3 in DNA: TGTGCCAGCAGTTTTGCCGGAGTTTGGTCACCCCTCCACTTT. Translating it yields CASSFAGVWSPLHF.

CDR3 DNA sequence: TGTGCCAGCAGTGGACGCCTCTCTGGAAACACCATATATTTT. Protein sequence: CASSGRLSGNTIYF. This rearrangement joins TRBV2 to TRBJ1-3, with unresolved D. Germline CDR1 reads SNHLY; CDR2 reads FYNNEI. The CDR3 length is 14 residues. V shed 4 bases and J shed 0 bases, with 7 bases lying between them.

The CDR3 DNA reads TGTGCCAGCAGGTCGACAGGGGCCACTGAAGCTTTCTTT. The encoded protein is CASRSTGATEAFF. This chain links TRBV7-9 with TRBJ1-1; 8 nucleotides line up with TRBD1. The CDR3 totals 13 residues. Germline V lookup: CDR1 SEHNR, CDR2 FQNEAQ (reference sequence). With 6 bases clipped from V and 4 bases from J, the junction kept 4 bases outside the gene matches. The whole variable domain, remainder taken from reference TRBV7-9 and TRBJ1-1, is DTGVSQNPRHKITKRGQNVTFRCDPISEHNRLYWYRQTLGQGPEFLTYFQNEAQLEKSRLLSDRFSAERPKGSFSTLEIQRTEQGDSAMYLCASRSTGATEAFFGQGTRLTVV.

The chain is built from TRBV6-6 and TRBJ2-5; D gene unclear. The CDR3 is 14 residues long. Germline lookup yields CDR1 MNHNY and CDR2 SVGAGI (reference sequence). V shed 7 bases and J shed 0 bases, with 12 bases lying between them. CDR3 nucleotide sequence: TGTGCCAGCATTGGCTCCCGGTACCAAGAGACCCAGTACTTC. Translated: CASIGSRYQETQYF.

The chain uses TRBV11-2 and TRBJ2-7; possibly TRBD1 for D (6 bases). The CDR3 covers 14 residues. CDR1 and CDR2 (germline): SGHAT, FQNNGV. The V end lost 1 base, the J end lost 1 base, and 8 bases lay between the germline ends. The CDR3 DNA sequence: TGTGCCAGCAGCTTAGTACAGGGTTCCTACGAGCAGTACTTC. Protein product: CASSLVQGSYEQYF.

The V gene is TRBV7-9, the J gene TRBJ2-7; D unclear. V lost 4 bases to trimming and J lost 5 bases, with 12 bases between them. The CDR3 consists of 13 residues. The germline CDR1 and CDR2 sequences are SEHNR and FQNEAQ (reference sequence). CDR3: CASSYAGQNEQYF. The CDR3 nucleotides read TGTGCCAGCAGCTATGCCGGGCAGAACGAGCAGTACTTC.

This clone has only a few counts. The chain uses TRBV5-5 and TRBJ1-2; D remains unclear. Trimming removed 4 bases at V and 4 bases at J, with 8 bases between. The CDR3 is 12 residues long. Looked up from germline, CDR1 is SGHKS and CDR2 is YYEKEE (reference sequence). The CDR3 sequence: CASSPEFYGYTF. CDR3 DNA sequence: TGTGCCAGCAGCCCCGAGTTCTATGGCTACACCTTC.